A single sample gave rise to the 17 T cell receptor beta chains below, sequenced in a study of OX40 agonist ivuxolimab in advanced cancers. Sequencing was performed with immunoSEQ multiplex PCR; in TCRdb, only in-frame clones are kept and a portion is missing. In the table there are about 100,000 clones, approximately 90% of which are singletons. The sequenced sample was CD4+ or CD8+ T cells sorted from blood, obtained in a trial of the OX40 agonist ivuxolimab. The receptors originated from an adult with an advanced solid tumor such as melanoma, head and neck, liver or kidney cancer.

The chain couples TRBV7-2 to TRBJ1-5, with 7 bases matching TRBD1. Germline lookup yields CDR1 SGHTA and CDR2 FQGNSA. J was trimmed by 4 bases and V by 5 bases; bases with no gene match: 5. The CDR3 has 14 amino acids. For the CDR3, the DNA is TGTGCCAGCAGCGGTACAGGGGTGAATCAGCCCCAGCATTTT. This codes for CASSGTGVNQPQHF.

This clone was counted a single time. The chain joins TRBV29-1 to TRBJ1-5, with 7 bases identical to TRBD1. CDR1 is SQVTM and CDR2 is ANQGSEA in the germline V gene. The CDR3 sequence is 14 residues long. Unmatched junction bases numbered 9, after V lost 6 bases and J lost 4 bases. CDR3 nucleotide sequence: TGCAGCGTCGGTGACAGGGCGGGGAATCAGCCCCAGCATTTT. Translating gives CSVGDRAGNQPQHF. The variable domain in full, with the rest retrieved from reference TRBV29-1 and TRBJ1-5, is SAVISQKPSRDICQRGTSLTIQCQVDSQVTMMFWYRQQPGQSLTLIATANQGSEATYESGFVIDKFPISRPNLTFSTLTVSNMSPEDSSIYLCSVGDRAGNQPQHFGDGTRLSIL.

This clone came up a few times. The rearrangement joins TRBV6-1 to TRBJ2-7; possible D gene TRBD1, 6 bases. V was clipped by 6 bases and J by 4 bases, with 19 bases between them. The germline CDR1 and CDR2 sequences are MNHNS and SASEGT. The CDR3 runs to 15 residues. This chain's CDR3 is CASRGATGPSYEQYF. The CDR3 DNA sequence: TGTGCCAGCAGGGGGGCCACGGGCCCCTCGTACGAGCAGTACTTC.

The chain combines TRBV28 with TRBJ1-2, with a weak D call TRBD1 (6 bases). CDR1 and CDR2 from the germline V gene are MDHEN and SYDVKM. The V end lost 5 bases, the J end lost 7 bases, and 11 bases lay between the germline ends. This CDR3 comprises 12 residues. For the CDR3, the DNA is TGTGCCAGCAGTGGCAGGGGTTTTGGCTACACCTTC. This gives the protein CASSGRGFGYTF.

The V gene is TRBV6-5, the J gene TRBJ2-7, with D unclear. V lost 7 bases, J lost 5 bases, and 9 bases lay in between. This CDR3 has 11 residues. Germline CDR1 and CDR2: MNHEY and SVGAGI. This chain's CDR3 is CASKGAHEQYF. CDR3 bases: TGTGCCAGCAAGGGCGCGCACGAGCAGTACTTC.

This sequence joins TRBV27 and TRBJ1-5; no firm D call. V was trimmed by 4 bases and J by 1 base, leaving 11 bases between them. Germline CDR1 is MNHEY and CDR2 is SMNVEV (reference sequence). The CDR3 covers 15 residues. The CDR3 DNA is TGTGCCAGCAGTTCGGACCGACGAAGCAATCAGCCCCAGCATTTT. Its protein product is CASSSDRRSNQPQHF.

The chain links TRBV30 to TRBJ1-1; the match to TRBD1 covers 7 bases. J was trimmed by 0 bases and V by 1 base; bases with no gene match: 2. CDR3 length: 14 amino acids. Germline assignment: CDR1 GTSNPN and CDR2 SVGIG (reference sequence). The CDR3 region has the DNA TGTGCCTGGAGTGGAGACAGGGTGAACACTGAAGCTTTCTTT. Translation gives CAWSGDRVNTEAFF.

The V call is TRBV5-6, the J call TRBJ1-3; unclear D gene. There are 15 residues in the CDR3. V lost 0 bases to trimming and J lost 2 bases, with 9 bases between them. Germline lookup yields CDR1 SGHDT and CDR2 YYEEEE. CDR3 loop: CASSLDRYAGNTIYF. The CDR3 DNA follows: TGTGCCAGCAGCTTGGACAGATACGCTGGAAACACCATATATTTT.

This rearrangement joins TRBV5-6 to TRBJ2-2, with D tentatively TRBD2 (7 bases). This CDR3 spans 17 amino acids. V lost 0 bases and J lost 3, with 15 bases in between. The germline V gene has CDR1 SGHDT and CDR2 YYEEEE. For the CDR3, the DNA is TGTGCCAGCAGCTTGGTTTTGCGGGGGCGGCACACCGGGGAGCTGTTTTTT. Protein product: CASSLVLRGRHTGELFF.

The rearrangement links TRBV7-2 to TRBJ2-2; the D is unclear. Trimming removed 3 bases from V and 5 bases from J, with 7 bases in between. The CDR3 has 13 residues. CDR1 and CDR2 (germline): SGHTA, FQGNSA. CDR3 in amino acids: CASSLGGTGELFF. The CDR3 DNA reads TGTGCCAGCAGCTTGGGCGGAACCGGGGAGCTGTTTTTT.

V usage is TRBV7-8 and J usage is TRBJ1-4, with unresolved D. CDR1 is SGHVS and CDR2 is FQNEAQ in the germline V gene. This CDR3 has 15 amino acids. Trimming cost V 5 bases and J 3 bases, with 13 bases left between them. CDR3 amino acids: CASSGEVLANEKLFF. In nucleotides, the CDR3 is TGTGCCAGCAGCGGAGAGGTTTTGGCTAATGAAAAACTGTTTTTT. Based on the CDR3 plus reference TRBV7-8 and TRBJ1-4, the full variable domain is GAGVSQSPRYKVAKRGQDVALRCDPISGHVSLFWYQQALGQGPEFLTYFQNEAQLDKSGLPSDRFFAERPEGSVSTLKIQRTQQEDSAVYLCASSGEVLANEKLFFGSGTQLSVL.

This rearrangement joins TRBV27 to TRBJ2-4; D tentatively reads TRBD1 or TRBD2 (6 bases each). Germline V gives CDR1 MNHEY, CDR2 SMNVEV (reference sequence). Deletions cut 5 bases from V and 3 bases from J, with 17 bases between. The CDR3 runs to 16 residues. CDR3 residues: CASSLDPRGVKNIQYF. The CDR3 DNA is TGTGCCAGCAGTCTGGACCCGAGGGGGGTCAAAAACATTCAGTACTTC.

V usage is TRBV6-6 and J usage is TRBJ2-2; 7 bases line up with TRBD2. With 4 bases clipped from V and 0 bases from J, the junction kept 2 bases outside the gene matches. The CDR3 runs 15 residues. Germline CDR1 MNHNY, CDR2 SVGAGI (reference sequence). The CDR3 region is CASSSAGPNTGELFF. CDR3 nucleotide sequence: TGTGCCAGCAGTTCAGCGGGACCGAACACCGGGGAGCTGTTTTTT.

The chain links TRBV6-5 to TRBJ2-6; D is uncertain. This CDR3 has 13 residues. Trimming stripped 4 bases from V and 2 bases from J, with 3 bases between. The germline gives CDR1 MNHEY, CDR2 SVGAGI. CDR3 sequence reads: CASSFPGANVLTF. In DNA form, the CDR3 reads TGTGCCAGCAGTTTTCCTGGGGCCAACGTCCTGACTTTC.

The sample holds a few counts of this clone. The gene calls are TRBV10-3 and TRBJ1-2, with D hard to call. Germline CDR1 ENHRY, CDR2 SYGVKD. The CDR3 contains 15 residues. V lost 2 bases to trimming and J lost 0 bases, with 10 bases between them. The CDR3 sequence is CAISEGAVTNYGYTF. CDR3 nucleotides: TGTGCCATCAGTGAGGGAGCGGTGACTAACTATGGCTACACCTTC.

This clone has a handful of counts. For the CDR3, the DNA is TGTGCCAGCAGTGAACCCGGACTAGCCCCGTCCAATGAGCAGTTCTTC. This codes for CASSEPGLAPSNEQFF. The chain links TRBV6-1 to TRBJ2-1; TRBD2 agrees at 8 bases. Germline lookup yields CDR1 MNHNS and CDR2 SASEGT. V lost 2 bases to trimming and J lost 6 bases; unmatched junction nucleotides: 9. The CDR3 loop spans 16 amino acids.

V is TRBV19 and J is TRBJ2-2, with 11 bases that match TRBD1. Germline assignment: CDR1 LNHDA and CDR2 SQIVND (reference sequence). V was clipped by 10 bases and J by 4 bases; unmatched bases: 5. The CDR3 is made up of 14 amino acids. In DNA, the CDR3 is TGTGCCACCTCCGGGACAGGGGGCACCGGGGAGCTGTTTTTT. Its translation: CATSGTGGTGELFF.